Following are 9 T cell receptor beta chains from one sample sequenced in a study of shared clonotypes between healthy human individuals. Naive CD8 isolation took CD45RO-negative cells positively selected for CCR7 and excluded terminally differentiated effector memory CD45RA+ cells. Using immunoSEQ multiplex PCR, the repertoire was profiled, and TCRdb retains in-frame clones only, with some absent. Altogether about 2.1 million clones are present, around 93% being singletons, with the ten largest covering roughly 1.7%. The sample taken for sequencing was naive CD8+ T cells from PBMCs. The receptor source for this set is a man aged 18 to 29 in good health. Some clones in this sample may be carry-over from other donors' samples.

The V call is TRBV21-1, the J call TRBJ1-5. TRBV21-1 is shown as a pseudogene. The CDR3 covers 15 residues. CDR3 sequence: CASSHGRTPIQPQHF. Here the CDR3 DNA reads TGTGCCAGCAGCCACGGGCGGACGCCAATTCAGCCCCAGCATTTT.

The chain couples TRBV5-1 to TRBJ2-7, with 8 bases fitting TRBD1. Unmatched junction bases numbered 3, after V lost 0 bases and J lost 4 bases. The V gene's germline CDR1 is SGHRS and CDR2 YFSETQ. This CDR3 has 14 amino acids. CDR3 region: CASSLGTGRYEQYF. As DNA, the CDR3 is TGCGCCAGCAGCTTGGGGACAGGGCGTTACGAGCAGTACTTC.

The CDR3 nucleotides are TGTGCCAGCAGGATCGCAGAAGGAGGCACTGAAGCTTTCTTT. The encoded protein is CASRIAEGGTEAFF. J is TRBJ1-1 and V is TRBV6-6, with no clear D. This CDR3 is 14 amino acids long. Trimming took 6 bases from V and 4 from J, leaving 15 bases between them. Germline V CDR1 and CDR2: MNHNY, SVGAGI (reference sequence).

The CDR3 loop reads CASRVQYSNQPQHF. The DNA of the CDR3 is TGTGCCAGCAGGGTTCAGTATAGCAATCAGCCCCAGCATTTT. The chain uses TRBV2 and TRBJ1-5; D is undetermined. Germline loops: CDR1 SNHLY, CDR2 FYNNEI. Trimming pared 6 bases from V and 0 bases from J, leaving 9 bases between. The CDR3 runs to 14 residues. The full variable domain, rest sourced from reference TRBV2 and TRBJ1-5, is EPEVTQTPSHQVTQMGQEVILRCVPISNHLYFYWYRQILGQKVEFLVSFYNNEISEKSEIFDDQFSVERPDGSNFTLKIRSTKLEDSAMYFCASRVQYSNQPQHFGDGTRLSIL.

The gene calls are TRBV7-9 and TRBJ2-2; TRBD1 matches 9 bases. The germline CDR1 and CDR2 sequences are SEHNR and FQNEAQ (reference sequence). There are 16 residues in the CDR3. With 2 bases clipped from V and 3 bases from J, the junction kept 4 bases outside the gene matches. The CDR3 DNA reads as TGTGCCAGCAGCTTAATTACAGGGGGCGACACCGGGGAGCTGTTTTTT. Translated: CASSLITGGDTGELFF.

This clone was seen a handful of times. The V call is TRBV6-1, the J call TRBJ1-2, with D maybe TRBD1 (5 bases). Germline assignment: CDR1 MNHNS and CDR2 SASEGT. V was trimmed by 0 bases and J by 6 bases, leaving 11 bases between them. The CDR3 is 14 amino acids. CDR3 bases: TGTGCCAGCAGTGAAGCCCCCACGGGGGATGGCTACACCTTC. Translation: CASSEAPTGDGYTF.

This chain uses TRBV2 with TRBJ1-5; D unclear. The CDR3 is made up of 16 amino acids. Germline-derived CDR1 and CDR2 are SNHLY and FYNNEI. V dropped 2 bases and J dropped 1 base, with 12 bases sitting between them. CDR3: CASSEIRGVSNQPQHF. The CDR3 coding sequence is TGTGCCAGCAGTGAAATTCGGGGTGTGAGCAATCAGCCCCAGCATTTT. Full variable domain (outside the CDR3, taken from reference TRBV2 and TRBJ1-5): EPEVTQTPSHQVTQMGQEVILRCVPISNHLYFYWYRQILGQKVEFLVSFYNNEISEKSEIFDDQFSVERPDGSNFTLKIRSTKLEDSAMYFCASSEIRGVSNQPQHFGDGTRLSIL.

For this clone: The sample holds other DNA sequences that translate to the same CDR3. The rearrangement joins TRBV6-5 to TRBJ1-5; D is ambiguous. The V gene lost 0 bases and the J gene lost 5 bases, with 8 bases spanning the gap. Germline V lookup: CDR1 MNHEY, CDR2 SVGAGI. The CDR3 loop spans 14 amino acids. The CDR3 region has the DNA TGTGCCAGCAGTTACTCTGAGGGTTATCAGCCCCAGCATTTT. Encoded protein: CASSYSEGYQPQHF.

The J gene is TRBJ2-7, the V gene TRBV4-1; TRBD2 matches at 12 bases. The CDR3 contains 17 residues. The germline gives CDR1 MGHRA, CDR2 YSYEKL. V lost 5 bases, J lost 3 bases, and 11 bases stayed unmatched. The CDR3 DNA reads TGCGCCAGCAGCTCCCGACTAGCGGGGGTGGGGCTCTACGAGCAGTACTTC. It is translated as CASSSRLAGVGLYEQYF.